This T cell receptor (beta chain) was identified in a study of blood T cell repertoires in COVID-19. Study-level background: COVID-19 samples, acute and convalescent, were from the United States, Italy and Spain. PBMCs, B-cell-depleted T cells, or T cells provided the cDNA or gDNA that made up the material.

This clone came up a few times. The same CDR3 arises from other DNA sequences in this sample as well. Those enrolled in Seattle joined during active infection and were followed longitudinally afterward. V lost 4 bases and J lost 0, with 5 bases in between. The CDR3 is made up of 13 amino acids. The germline V gene has CDR1 SGHRS and CDR2 YFSETQ. Libraries were prepared by immunoSEQ multiplex PCR; TCRdb keeps only in-frame clonotypes and omits some of them. Seen here are 150,000 to 200,000 clones, around 80% observed once, and the top ten hold 12%. The specimen was peripheral blood. The TCR originated in a woman over 75 with COVID-19, enrolled during active disease. The rearrangement uses TRBV5-1 and TRBJ1-3; D call uncertain. For the CDR3, the DNA is TGCGCCAGCAGCCGGGACTCTGGAAACACCATATATTTT. Translating gives CASSRDSGNTIYF.